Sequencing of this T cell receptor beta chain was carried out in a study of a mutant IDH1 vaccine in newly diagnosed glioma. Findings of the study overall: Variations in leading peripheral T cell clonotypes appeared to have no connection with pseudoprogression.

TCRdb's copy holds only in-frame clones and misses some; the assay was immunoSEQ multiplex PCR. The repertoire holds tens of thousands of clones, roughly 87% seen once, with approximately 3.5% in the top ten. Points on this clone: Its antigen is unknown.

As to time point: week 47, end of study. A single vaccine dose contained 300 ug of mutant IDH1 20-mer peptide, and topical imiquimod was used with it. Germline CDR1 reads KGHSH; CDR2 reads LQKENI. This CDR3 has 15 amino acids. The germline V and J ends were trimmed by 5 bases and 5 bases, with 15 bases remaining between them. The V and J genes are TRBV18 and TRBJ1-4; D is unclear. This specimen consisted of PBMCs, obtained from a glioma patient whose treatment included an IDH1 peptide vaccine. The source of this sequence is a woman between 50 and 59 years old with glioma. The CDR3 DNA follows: TGTGCCAGCTCATCTGCTGTCAGACTGAATGAAAAACTGTTTTTT. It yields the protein CASSSAVRLNEKLFF. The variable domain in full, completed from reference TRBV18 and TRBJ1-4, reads NAGVMQNPRHLVRRRGQEARLRCSPMKGHSHVYWYRQLPEEGLKFMVYLQKENIIDESGMPKERFSAEFPKEGPSILRIQQVVRGDSAAYFCASSSAVRLNEKLFFGSGTQLSVL.